These 17 T cell receptor beta chains share one sample of origin, sequenced in a study of T-cell reconstitution after alpha-beta-depleted transplantation in children (dated by TCRdb to 2016 to 2017). Receptors were amplified or captured by PCR. The sequencing machine was an Illumina HiSeq 2500. TCR libraries were prepared with molecular barcoding, using unique molecular identifiers to normalize TCRbeta repertoire quantification. TCRdb applied fastp at Q25 and MiXCR to the public reads, then kept only in-frame beta chains. Each record represents a unique CDR3 protein, reported with the most common genes and DNA among its rows. For this sample the table gives under 60,000 distinct CDR3 sequences, of which under 6% were detected only once. The top ten clones comprise around 30% of the sample. The label giving this sample's time point can be read as: day 60 (about 2 months) after transplantation. Per the publication, the treatment or condition label means: allogeneic hematopoietic cell transplantation with graft depleted of TCRalphabeta T cells and CD19 B cells.

The source was PBMCs, mostly from graft donor cells, collected 60 days after TCRalphabeta/CD19-depleted stem cell transplant. The receptor set was obtained from a female patient aged 2-10 years who had a stem cell transplant for aplastic anemia, so the T cells may come from the graft donor.

This clonotype was counted once. A much larger clone sits a single nucleotide away, making a read error possible. As the CDR3 is not closed by the conserved phenylalanine or tryptophan, this likely results from a read error. The genes are TRBV18 and TRBJ1-4; D is undetermined. V was cut by 2 bases and J by 7 bases, with 14 bases left in between. The CDR3 is 15 amino acids. Germline CDR1 and CDR2: KGHSH and LQKENI. Here the CDR3 DNA reads TGTGCCAGCTCACCAAAGACGACGTTTGGTGAAAAACTGTTTTCT. This translates into CASSPKTTFGEKLFS.

In its sample, this clonotype was seen many times. The gene calls are TRBV7-9 and TRBJ1-1, with D hard to call. Germline CDR1 reads SEHNR; CDR2 reads FQNEAQ (reference sequence). The CDR3 spans 14 residues. V was trimmed by 0 bases and J by 5 bases, leaving 10 bases between them. The CDR3 DNA reads TGTGCCAGCAGCTTAGCGAACGGGAGGACTGAAGCTTTCTTT. Protein: CASSLANGRTEAFF.

In this sample, this clonotype turned up many times. The rearrangement links TRBV5-1 to TRBJ2-7, with 9 bases matching TRBD1. Trimming removed 4 bases from V and 7 bases from J; junction bases left unmatched: 6. This CDR3 contains 13 residues. Germline assignment: CDR1 SGHRS and CDR2 YFSETQ. The CDR3 bases are TGCGCCAGCAGCCCCGGGACAGGGTTGGAGCAGTACTTC. Translated, it gives CASSPGTGLEQYF. Based on the CDR3 plus reference TRBV5-1 and TRBJ2-7, the full variable domain is KAGVTQTPRYLIKTRGQQVTLSCSPISGHRSVSWYQQTPGQGLQFLFEYFSETQRNKGNFPGRFSGRQFSNSRSEMNVSTLELGDSALYLCASSPGTGLEQYFGPGTRLTVT.

This clonotype was counted at least ten times. The chain has TRBV6-5 and TRBJ2-7, with TRBD1 matching over 8 bases. After removal of 6 bases from V and 6 bases from J, the junction contained 4 bases not matched to a gene. The germline V gene encodes CDR1 MNHEY and CDR2 SVGAGI. CDR3 length equals 12 residues. The CDR3, as DNA: TGTGCCAGCAGCCGGACAGGGTTCGAGCAGTACTTC. Translation gives CASSRTGFEQYF.

Only a few counts were recorded for this clonotype. This chain connects TRBV10-3 to TRBJ2-7; a possible D gene is TRBD2 (7 bases). Germline CDR1 is ENHRY and CDR2 is SYGVKD. This CDR3 has 14 amino acids. V lost 9 bases and J 2 bases, leaving 17 bases between the germline ends. CDR3 sequence reads: CAIRGAGDPYEQYF. For the CDR3, the DNA is TGTGCCATACGGGGGGCCGGGGACCCCTACGAGCAGTACTTC.

At least ten counts were recorded for this clonotype. The chain uses TRBV15 and TRBJ1-1; tentatively, D is TRBD1 (6 bases). Trimming pared 0 bases from V and 11 bases from J, leaving 10 bases between. CDR3 length: 12 amino acids. Germline lookup yields CDR1 LNHNV and CDR2 YYDKDF (reference sequence). The CDR3 region is CATSRDGGAAFF. Here the CDR3 DNA reads TGTGCCACCAGCAGAGATGGGGGGGCGGCTTTCTTT.

Only a few counts were recorded for this clonotype. In nucleotides, the CDR3 is TGCGCCAGCAGTGAGACCGGGACTAACTACAATGAGCAGTTCTTC. Its translation is CASSETGTNYNEQFF. The rearrangement links TRBV10-2 to TRBJ2-1; TRBD2 aligns across 7 bases. The V gene's germline CDR1 is WSHSY and CDR2 SAAADI. The CDR3 extends over 15 amino acids. Germline trimming cut 2 bases from V and 3 bases from J; bases unmatched to any gene: 4.

This chain connects TRBV7-6 to TRBJ2-5; D is undetermined. V gave up 3 bases and J gave up 3 bases, with 8 bases separating them. The CDR3 has 13 amino acids. Germline values: CDR1 SGHVS, CDR2 FNYEAQ. The CDR3 DNA is TGTGCCAGCAGCTTGGTGCCGGAAGAGACCCAGTACTTC. It translates to CASSLVPEETQYF.

The sample holds many counts of this clonotype. The chain is built from TRBV29-1 and TRBJ2-2; D may match TRBD1 or TRBD2 (6 bases each). V was shortened by 5 bases and J by 0 bases, with 10 bases between the two germline ends. The germline V gene has CDR1 SQVTM and CDR2 ANQGSEA. The CDR3 is 14 amino acids. This chain's CDR3 is CSVKEGANTGELFF. The CDR3, as DNA: TGCAGCGTTAAGGAGGGGGCGAACACCGGGGAGCTGTTTTTT.

This clonotype was found many times. V usage is TRBV15 and J usage is TRBJ1-3; D not resolved. Germline V gene data show CDR1 as LNHNV and CDR2 as YYDKDF (reference sequence). This CDR3 is built from 14 residues. Trimming took off 5 bases at V and 1 base at J, with 9 bases between the two ends. The CDR3 protein is CATSARISGNTIYF. The CDR3 DNA reads TGTGCCACCAGCGCCCGCATATCTGGAAACACCATATATTTT.

In this sample, this clonotype turned up many times. This chain uses TRBV20-1 with TRBJ2-7; a weak D match, TRBD1 (6 bases). This CDR3 is built from 14 residues. The V end was cut by 0 bases, the J end by 2 bases, with 11 bases between. Germline CDR1 reads DFQATT; CDR2 reads SNEGSKA (reference sequence). CDR3 residues: CSARDSRGTYEQYF. CDR3 nucleotides: TGCAGTGCTAGAGATAGCAGGGGAACCTACGAGCAGTACTTC.

This clonotype was found many times. The chain carries TRBV27 and TRBJ2-3; D uncertain. Trimming cost V 0 bases and J 0 bases, with 13 bases left between them. CDR3 length equals 17 residues. Germline values: CDR1 MNHEY, CDR2 SMNVEV (reference sequence). The chain's CDR3 is CASSLSNYPTSTDTQYF. DNA for the CDR3: TGTGCCAGCAGTTTATCGAACTATCCTACTAGCACAGATACGCAGTATTTT.

By share, this clonotype ranks as medium-sized. CDR3 nucleotides: TGTGCCAGCAGTTTATGGTCGAACCTTGAGCAGTTCTTC. Translated: CASSLWSNLEQFF. This rearrangement joins TRBV28 to TRBJ2-1; D remains unclear. The CDR3 has 13 residues. Germline CDR1 reads MDHEN; CDR2 reads SYDVKM. Trimming stripped 0 bases from V and 9 bases from J, with 9 bases between. The variable domain in full, completed from reference TRBV28 and TRBJ2-1, reads DVKVTQSSRYLVKRTGEKVFLECVQDMDHENMFWYRQDPGLGLRLIYFSYDVKMKEKGDIPEGYSVSREKKERFSLILESASTNQTSMYLCASSLWSNLEQFFGPGTRLTVL.

This clonotype was detected many times. The V and J genes are TRBV28 and TRBJ2-5; TRBD1 matches 9 bases. The CDR3 runs to 18 residues. The V segment lost 3 bases and the J segment 3 bases; nucleotides outside the gene matches: 14. Germline CDR1 is MDHEN and CDR2 is SYDVKM. This CDR3 is CASSFLGFVGTGKETQYF. CDR3 bases: TGTGCCAGCAGTTTTTTAGGATTTGTAGGGACAGGGAAAGAGACCCAGTACTTC.

Points on this clonotype: Since a much larger clone is just one base distant, this may be a read error. The V and J genes are TRBV29-1 and TRBJ2-7; D not resolved. The V end was cut by 4 bases, the J end by 3 bases, with 16 bases between. This CDR3 region has 14 residues. Germline CDR1 and CDR2: SQVTM and ANQGSEA. CDR3 loop: CSVGVIRVYYEQYF. The CDR3 DNA reads TGCAGCGTTGGCGTAATAAGAGTTTACTACGAGCAGTACTTC.

This clonotype was observed many times. The chain couples TRBV2 to TRBJ1-1; 8 bases fit TRBD1. This CDR3 region has 14 residues. Germline loops: CDR1 SNHLY, CDR2 FYNNEI. Germline trimming cut 6 bases from V and 3 bases from J; bases unmatched to any gene: 6. In DNA form, the CDR3 reads TGTGCCAGCAGGTCTTCAGGGGGCTACACTGAAGCTTTCTTT. Translated: CASRSSGGYTEAFF. Using reference TRBV2 and TRBJ1-1 for the parts outside the CDR3, the full variable domain is EPEVTQTPSHQVTQMGQEVILRCVPISNHLYFYWYRQILGQKVEFLVSFYNNEISEKSEIFDDQFSVERPDGSNFTLKIRSTKLEDSAMYFCASRSSGGYTEAFFGQGTRLTVV.

In this sample, this clonotype turned up a few times. The gene calls are TRBV12-1 and TRBJ2-7; the table names TRBD2, a call not compared with the DNA. TRBV12-1 is tagged as a pseudogene. CDR3 length: 19 residues. The CDR3 nucleotides read TGTGCCAGCAGCTTTTCTAGCCCGCCCGGGACTAGCGGGACGTACGAGCAGTACTTC. It translates to CASSFSSPPGTSGTYEQYF.